This T cell receptor beta chain was recovered during a study of T cell repertoires in cytomegalovirus infection. Across the study: Matching HLA type and CMV infection were both indicated by public TCR beta signatures.

Trimming took 6 bases from V and 3 from J, leaving 14 bases between them. The germline V gene has CDR1 KGHSH and CDR2 LQKENI. The CDR3 is 15 residues long. TCRdb re-analysed the reads in MiXCR, keeping a single row per CDR3 protein. The sample gives 50,000 to 65,000 distinct CDR3 sequences, around 20% of which show up once; around 64% is in the top ten. There are a few counts of this clonotype. Its antigen is still unknown. This specimen consisted of CD8+ T cells from cultured PBMCs, obtained from culture after CMV antigen stimulation. The sequence derives from a human donor in good health (CMV status not recorded). Some clones in this sample may be carry-over from other donors' samples. This sequence joins TRBV18 and TRBJ1-4; TRBD1 might be the D (6 bases). The CDR3 coding sequence is TGTGCCAGCTCCCGACCGGGACACTCTAATGAAAAACTGTTTTTT. This gives the protein CASSRPGHSNEKLFF.